The next 10 T cell receptor beta chains were all read from a single sample in a study of blood T cell repertoires in COVID-19. Some clones are missing from TCRdb's copy, which holds only in-frame ones; the method was immunoSEQ multiplex PCR. Among about 330,000 clones, about four fifths were seen once, and the ten largest hold about 1.2%. Sequencing was carried out using peripheral blood. These TCRs come from a woman in her forties or fifties with acute or convalescent COVID-19.

The CDR3 region is CASSPSVASGNTIYF. The CDR3 bases are TGTGCCAGCAGCCCCTCAGTGGCCTCTGGAAACACCATATATTTT. This rearrangement joins TRBV9 to TRBJ1-3; D remains unclear. The CDR3 spans 15 residues. Germline assignment: CDR1 SGDLS and CDR2 YYNGEE. V dropped 4 bases and J dropped 0 bases, with 11 bases sitting between them.

This clone was counted once. The same CDR3 also results from other DNA sequences found in this sample. V gene TRBV7-9 combines with J gene TRBJ1-1; TRBD1 agrees at 8 bases. This CDR3 contains 14 residues. Germline assignment: CDR1 SEHNR and CDR2 FQNEAQ (reference sequence). After removal of 4 bases from V and 3 bases from J, the junction contained 4 bases not matched to a gene. CDR3 bases: TGTGCCAGCAGCTCAGGACAGGGAGACACTGAAGCTTTCTTT. It is translated as CASSSGQGDTEAFF. Together with reference TRBV7-9 and TRBJ1-1, the CDR3 gives the full variable domain: DTGVSQNPRHKITKRGQNVTFRCDPISEHNRLYWYRQTLGQGPEFLTYFQNEAQLEKSRLLSDRFSAERPKGSFSTLEIQRTEQGDSAMYLCASSSGQGDTEAFFGQGTRLTVV.

The CDR3 coding sequence is TGTGCCAGCAGGTCGACTAGGTCTGAAGAGACCCAGTACTTC. Its protein is CASRSTRSEETQYF. The gene calls are TRBV7-8 and TRBJ2-5, with D tentatively TRBD2 (6 bases). CDR1 is SGHVS, CDR2 FQNEAQ, per germline. CDR3 size: 14 residues. V lost 6 bases and J lost 3, with 14 bases in between.

In its sample, this clone was seen once. V and J are TRBV7-9 and TRBJ2-3; possibly TRBD1 for D (6 bases). Per germline, CDR1 SEHNR and CDR2 FQNEAQ (reference sequence). The CDR3 extends over 17 amino acids. V gave up 5 bases and J gave up 0 bases, with 18 bases separating them. CDR3 region: CASSHPLQGPSTDTQYF. CDR3 coding DNA: TGTGCCAGCAGCCACCCCCTACAGGGTCCTAGCACAGATACGCAGTATTTT.

V gene TRBV3-1 (or the pseudogene TRBV3-2) combines with J gene TRBJ2-3, with D tentatively TRBD2 (6 bases). This CDR3 has 14 amino acids. Germline lookup yields CDR1 LGHDT and CDR2 YNNKEL (reference sequence). The V and J ends lost 3 bases and 4 bases respectively, with 11 bases between them. In nucleotides, the CDR3 is TGTGCCAGCAGCCACGGGGGAGAGGCAGATACGCAGTATTTT. It encodes CASSHGGEADTQYF.

V and J are TRBV24-1 and TRBJ2-1; possibly TRBD2 for D (6 bases). Germline values: CDR1 KGHDR, CDR2 SFDVKD. Trimming left V 10 bases short and J 4 bases short, with 13 bases between. This CDR3 is 13 amino acids long. CDR3 sequence reads: CATQEGQYNEQFF. CDR3 in DNA: TGTGCCACGCAGGAGGGCCAATACAATGAGCAGTTCTTC.

The table lists this clone with a count of one. V gene TRBV7-9 combines with J gene TRBJ2-5; 9 bases fit TRBD2. Germline loops: CDR1 SEHNR, CDR2 FQNEAQ (reference sequence). This CDR3 comprises 15 residues. The ends lost 0 bases at V and 2 bases at J; junction bases unmatched: 1. The CDR3 is CASSLALAGQETQYF. The CDR3 nucleotides are TGTGCCAGCAGCTTAGCGCTAGCGGGGCAAGAGACCCAGTACTTC.

The rearrangement joins TRBV5-4 to TRBJ1-2; 8 bases line up with TRBD1. The V gene's germline CDR1 is SGHNT and CDR2 YYREEE (reference sequence). J lost 10 bases, V lost 4 bases, and 21 bases had no gene match. The CDR3 consists of 17 residues. The CDR3 reads CASSKRPGTGAGRFYTF. The CDR3 DNA is TGTGCCAGCAGCAAGCGTCCCGGGACAGGTGCGGGGAGATTCTACACCTTC. Together with reference TRBV5-4 and TRBJ1-2, the CDR3 gives the full variable domain: ETGVTQSPTHLIKTRGQQVTLRCSSQSGHNTVSWYQQALGQGPQFIFQYYREEENGRGNFPPRFSGLQFPNYSSELNVNALELDDSALYLCASSKRPGTGAGRFYTFGSGTRLTVV.

The chain combines TRBV3-1 (or the pseudogene TRBV3-2) with TRBJ1-3; no firm D call. The ends were cut back, 5 bases at V and 0 bases at J, with 14 bases in the middle. In germline, CDR1 is LGHDT, CDR2 YNNKEL (reference sequence). The CDR3 sequence is 16 residues long. This chain's CDR3 is CASSYPQAASGNTIYF. The CDR3 nucleotides read TGTGCCAGCAGCTATCCTCAGGCCGCCTCTGGAAACACCATATATTTT.

The chain joins TRBV3-1 (or the pseudogene TRBV3-2) to TRBJ1-2; 9 nucleotides line up with TRBD1. Germline CDR1 LGHDT, CDR2 YNNKEL (reference sequence). The junction had 4 bases not matched to a gene; V was cut back by 1 base and J by 7 bases. The CDR3 is made up of 14 amino acids. This CDR3 reads CASSQAQGARGYTF. In nucleotides, the CDR3 is TGTGCCAGCAGCCAAGCACAGGGGGCGCGTGGCTACACCTTC.